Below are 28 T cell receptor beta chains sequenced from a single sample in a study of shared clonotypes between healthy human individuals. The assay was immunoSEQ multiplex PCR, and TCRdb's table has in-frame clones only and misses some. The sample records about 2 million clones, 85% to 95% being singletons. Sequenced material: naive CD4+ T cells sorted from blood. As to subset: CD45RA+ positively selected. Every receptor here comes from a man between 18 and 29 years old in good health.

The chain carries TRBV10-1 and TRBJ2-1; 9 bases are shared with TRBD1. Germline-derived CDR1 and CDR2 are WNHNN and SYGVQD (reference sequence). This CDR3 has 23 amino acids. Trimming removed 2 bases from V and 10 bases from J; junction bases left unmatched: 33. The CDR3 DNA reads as TGCGCCAGCAGTGAGCCCCCCACAGGGGGCGTGAGACCCAAAATTACCTTACAATGGGAGCAGTTCTTC. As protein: CASSEPPTGGVRPKITLQWEQFF.

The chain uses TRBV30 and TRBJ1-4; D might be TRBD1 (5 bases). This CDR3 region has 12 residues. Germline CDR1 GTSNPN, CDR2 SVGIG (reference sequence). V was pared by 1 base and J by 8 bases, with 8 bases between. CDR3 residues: CAWSAWGEKLFF. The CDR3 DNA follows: TGTGCCTGGAGTGCGTGGGGGGAAAAACTGTTTTTT.

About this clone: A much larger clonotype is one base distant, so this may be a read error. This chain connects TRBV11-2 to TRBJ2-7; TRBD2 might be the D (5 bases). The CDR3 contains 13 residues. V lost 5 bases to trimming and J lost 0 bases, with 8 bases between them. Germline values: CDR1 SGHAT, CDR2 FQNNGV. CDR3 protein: CASSPDFSYEQYF. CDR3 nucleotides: TGTGCCAGCAGCCCGGACTTCTCCTACGAGCAGTACTTC.

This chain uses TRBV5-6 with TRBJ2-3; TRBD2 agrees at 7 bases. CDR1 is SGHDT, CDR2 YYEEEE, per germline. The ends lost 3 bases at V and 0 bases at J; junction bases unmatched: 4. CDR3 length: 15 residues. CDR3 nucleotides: TGTGCCAGCAGCTCTGAGCGGGATAGCACAGATACGCAGTATTTT. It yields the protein CASSSERDSTDTQYF.

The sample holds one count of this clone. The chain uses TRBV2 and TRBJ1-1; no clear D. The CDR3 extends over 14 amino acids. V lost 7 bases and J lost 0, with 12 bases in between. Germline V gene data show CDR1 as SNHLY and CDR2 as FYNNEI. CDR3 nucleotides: TGTGCCAGCAAGGGAAGCAGTATGAACACTGAAGCTTTCTTT. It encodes CASKGSSMNTEAFF. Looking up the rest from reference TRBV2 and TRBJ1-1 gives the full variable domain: EPEVTQTPSHQVTQMGQEVILRCVPISNHLYFYWYRQILGQKVEFLVSFYNNEISEKSEIFDDQFSVERPDGSNFTLKIRSTKLEDSAMYFCASKGSSMNTEAFFGQGTRLTVV.

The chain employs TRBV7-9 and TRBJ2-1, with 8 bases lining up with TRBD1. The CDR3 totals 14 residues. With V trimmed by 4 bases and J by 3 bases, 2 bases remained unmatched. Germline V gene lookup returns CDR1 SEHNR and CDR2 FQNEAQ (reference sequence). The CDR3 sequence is CASSSDRGYNEQFF. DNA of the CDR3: TGTGCCAGCAGCTCCGACAGGGGCTACAATGAGCAGTTCTTC.

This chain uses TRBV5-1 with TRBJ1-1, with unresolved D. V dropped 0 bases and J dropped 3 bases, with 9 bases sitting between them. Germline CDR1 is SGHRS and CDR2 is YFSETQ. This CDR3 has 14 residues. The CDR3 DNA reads TGCGCCAGCAGCTTGGCCGTGGCGTACACTGAAGCTTTCTTT. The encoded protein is CASSLAVAYTEAFF.

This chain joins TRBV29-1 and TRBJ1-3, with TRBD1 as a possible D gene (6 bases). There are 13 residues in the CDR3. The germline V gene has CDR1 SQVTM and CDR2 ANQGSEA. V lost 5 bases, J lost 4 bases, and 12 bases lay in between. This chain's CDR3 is CSVQQGNGNTIYF. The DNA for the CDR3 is TGCAGCGTTCAACAGGGAAACGGAAACACCATATATTTT. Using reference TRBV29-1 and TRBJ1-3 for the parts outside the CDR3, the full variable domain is SAVISQKPSRDICQRGTSLTIQCQVDSQVTMMFWYRQQPGQSLTLIATANQGSEATYESGFVIDKFPISRPNLTFSTLTVSNMSPEDSSIYLCSVQQGNGNTIYFGEGSWLTVV.

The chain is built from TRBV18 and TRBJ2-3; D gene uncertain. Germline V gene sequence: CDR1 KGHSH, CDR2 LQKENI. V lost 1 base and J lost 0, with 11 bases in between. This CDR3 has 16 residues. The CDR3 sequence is CASSPLSQVSTDTQYF. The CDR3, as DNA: TGTGCCAGCTCACCACTAAGTCAGGTTAGCACAGATACGCAGTATTTT.

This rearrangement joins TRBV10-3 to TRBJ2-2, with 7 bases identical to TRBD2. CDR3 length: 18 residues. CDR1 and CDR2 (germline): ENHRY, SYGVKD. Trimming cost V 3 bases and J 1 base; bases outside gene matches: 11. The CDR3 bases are TGTGCCATCAGTGATAGGATTTTCGGGACTATGAACACCGGGGAGCTGTTTTTT. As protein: CAISDRIFGTMNTGELFF.

The CDR3 loop reads CAWRRGSILTGELFF. CDR3 nucleotide sequence: TGTGCCTGGAGAAGAGGCAGCATTCTAACCGGGGAGCTGTTTTTT. This chain uses TRBV30 with TRBJ2-2; D is unclear. The CDR3 has 15 residues. V lost 3 bases to trimming and J lost 5 bases, with 16 bases between them. Germline V gene sequence: CDR1 GTSNPN, CDR2 SVGIG (reference sequence).

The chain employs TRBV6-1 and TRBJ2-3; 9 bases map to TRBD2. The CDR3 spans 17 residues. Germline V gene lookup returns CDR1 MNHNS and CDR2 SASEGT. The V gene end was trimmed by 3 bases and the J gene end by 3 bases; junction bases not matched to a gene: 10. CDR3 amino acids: CASSEGTRLAGTDTQYF. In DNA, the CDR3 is TGTGCCAGCAGTGAGGGTACGAGGCTAGCGGGGACAGATACGCAGTATTTT.

CDR3 nucleotides: TGTGCCAGCAGTGCGACTGGAGCTAACTATGGCTACACCTTC. Encoded protein: CASSATGANYGYTF. V usage is TRBV6-4 and J usage is TRBJ1-2, with unresolved D. This CDR3 comprises 14 residues. Germline-derived CDR1 and CDR2 are MRHNA and SNTAGT. V was clipped by 4 bases and J by 0 bases, with 9 bases between them.

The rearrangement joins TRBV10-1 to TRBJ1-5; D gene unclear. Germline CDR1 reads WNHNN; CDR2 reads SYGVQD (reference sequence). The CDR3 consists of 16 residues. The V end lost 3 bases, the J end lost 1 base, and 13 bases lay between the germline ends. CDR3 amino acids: CASSEGGLGSNQPQHF. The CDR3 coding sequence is TGCGCCAGCAGTGAAGGAGGGCTGGGAAGCAATCAGCCCCAGCATTTT.

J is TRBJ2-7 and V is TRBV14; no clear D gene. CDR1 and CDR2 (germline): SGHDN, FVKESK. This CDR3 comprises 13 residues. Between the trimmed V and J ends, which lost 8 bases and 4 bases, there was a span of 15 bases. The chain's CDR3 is CASLGYAGYEQYF. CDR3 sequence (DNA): TGTGCCAGCCTGGGGTATGCTGGGTACGAGCAGTACTTC.

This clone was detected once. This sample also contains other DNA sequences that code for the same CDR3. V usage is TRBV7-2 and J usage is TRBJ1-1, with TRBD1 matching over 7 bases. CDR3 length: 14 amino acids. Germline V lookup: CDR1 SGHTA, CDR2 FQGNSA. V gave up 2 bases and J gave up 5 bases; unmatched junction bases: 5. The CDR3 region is CASSLRQGGTEAFF. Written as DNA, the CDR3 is TGTGCCAGCAGCTTAAGACAGGGAGGGACTGAAGCTTTCTTT.

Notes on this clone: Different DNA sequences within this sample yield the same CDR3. The CDR3 sequence: CASSFRGRQETQYF. DNA of the CDR3: TGTGCCAGCAGCTTTAGGGGGAGGCAAGAGACCCAGTACTTC. The chain combines TRBV11-2 with TRBJ2-5; the D gene could be TRBD1 or TRBD2 (6 bases each). Germline V lookup: CDR1 SGHAT, CDR2 FQNNGV. The CDR3 is 14 residues long. Between the trimmed V and J ends, which lost 3 bases and 2 bases, there was a span of 10 bases.

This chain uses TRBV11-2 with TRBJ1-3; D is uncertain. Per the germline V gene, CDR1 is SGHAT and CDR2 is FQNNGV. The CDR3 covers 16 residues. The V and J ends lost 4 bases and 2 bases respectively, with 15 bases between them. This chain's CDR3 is CASSYGWANAGNTIYF. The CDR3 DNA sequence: TGTGCCAGCAGCTACGGATGGGCTAACGCTGGAAACACCATATATTTT.

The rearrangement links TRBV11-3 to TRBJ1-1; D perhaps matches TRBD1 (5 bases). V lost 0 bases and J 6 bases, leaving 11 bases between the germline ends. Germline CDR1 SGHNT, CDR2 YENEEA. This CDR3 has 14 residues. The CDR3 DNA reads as TGTGCCAGCAGCTTAGACGGGGGAGAAGCTGAAGCTTTCTTT. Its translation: CASSLDGGEAEAFF. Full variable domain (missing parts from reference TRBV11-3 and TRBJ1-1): EAGVVQSPRYKIIEKKQPVAFWCNPISGHNTLYWYLQNLGQGPELLIRYENEEAVDDSQLPKDRFSAERLKGVDSTLKIQPAELGDSAVYLCASSLDGGEAEAFFGQGTRLTVV.

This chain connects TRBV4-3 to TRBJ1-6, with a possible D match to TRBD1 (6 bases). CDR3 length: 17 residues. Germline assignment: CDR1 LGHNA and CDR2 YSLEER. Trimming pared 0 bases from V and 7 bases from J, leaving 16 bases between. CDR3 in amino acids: CASSQDRAGGQNSPLHF. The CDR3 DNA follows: TGCGCCAGCAGCCAAGATCGGGCCGGGGGGCAGAATTCACCCCTCCACTTT.

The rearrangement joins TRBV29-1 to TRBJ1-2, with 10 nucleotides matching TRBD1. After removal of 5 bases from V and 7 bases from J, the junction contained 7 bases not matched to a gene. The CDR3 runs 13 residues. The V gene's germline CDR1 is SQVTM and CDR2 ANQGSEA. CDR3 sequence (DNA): TGCAGCGTTACCGGACAGGGGGGATCTGGCTACACCTTC. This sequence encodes CSVTGQGGSGYTF.

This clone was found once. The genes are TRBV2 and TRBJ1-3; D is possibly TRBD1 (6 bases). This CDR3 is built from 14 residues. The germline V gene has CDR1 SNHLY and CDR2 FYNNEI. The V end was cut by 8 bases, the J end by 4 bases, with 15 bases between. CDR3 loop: CASEMGGAGNTIYF. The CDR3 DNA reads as TGTGCCAGCGAAATGGGGGGCGCGGGAAACACCATATATTTT.

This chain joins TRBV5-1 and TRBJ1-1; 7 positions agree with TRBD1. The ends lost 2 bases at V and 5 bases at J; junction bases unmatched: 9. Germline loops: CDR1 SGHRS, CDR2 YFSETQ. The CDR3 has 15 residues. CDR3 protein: CASSLQGMGGTEAFF. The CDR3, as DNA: TGCGCCAGCAGCTTACAGGGGATGGGTGGAACTGAAGCTTTCTTT.

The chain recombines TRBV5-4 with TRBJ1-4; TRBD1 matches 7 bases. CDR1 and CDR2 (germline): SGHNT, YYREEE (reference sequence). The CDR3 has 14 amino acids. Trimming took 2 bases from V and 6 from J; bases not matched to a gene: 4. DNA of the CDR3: TGTGCCAGCAGCTTAAGGGACAGCTATGAAAAACTGTTTTTT. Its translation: CASSLRDSYEKLFF.

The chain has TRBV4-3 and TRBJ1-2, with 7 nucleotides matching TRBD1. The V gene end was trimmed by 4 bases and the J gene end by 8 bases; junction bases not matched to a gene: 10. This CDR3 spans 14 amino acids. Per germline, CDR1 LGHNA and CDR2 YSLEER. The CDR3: CASSPRQGVFGYTF. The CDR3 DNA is TGCGCCAGCAGCCCACGACAGGGAGTTTTCGGCTACACCTTC.

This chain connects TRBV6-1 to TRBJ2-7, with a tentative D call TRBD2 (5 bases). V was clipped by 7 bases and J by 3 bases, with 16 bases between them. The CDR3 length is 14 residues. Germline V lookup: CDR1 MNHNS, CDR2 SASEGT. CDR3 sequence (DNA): TGTGCCAGCAAAGTCGGGAAGGTTAGCTACGAGCAGTACTTC. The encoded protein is CASKVGKVSYEQYF.

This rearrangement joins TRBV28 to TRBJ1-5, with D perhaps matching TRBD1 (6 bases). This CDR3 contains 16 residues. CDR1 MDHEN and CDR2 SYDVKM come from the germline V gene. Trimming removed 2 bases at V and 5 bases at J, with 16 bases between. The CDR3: CASSLSARGNYQPQHF. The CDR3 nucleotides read TGTGCCAGCAGTTTAAGTGCCAGGGGTAATTATCAGCCCCAGCATTTT.

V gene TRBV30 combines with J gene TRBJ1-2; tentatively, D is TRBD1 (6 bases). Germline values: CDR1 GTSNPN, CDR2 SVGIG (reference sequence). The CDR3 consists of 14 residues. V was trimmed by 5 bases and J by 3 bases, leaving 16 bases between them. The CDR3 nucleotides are TGTGCCTGGGGTGGCGGGACAAACTACTATGGCTACACCTTC. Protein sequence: CAWGGGTNYYGYTF.